This T cell receptor (beta chain) comes out of a study of shared clonotypes between healthy human individuals. Deletions cut 2 bases from V and 3 bases from J, with 14 bases between. This CDR3 comprises 16 residues. Germline CDR1 and CDR2: SNHLY and FYNNEI. Using immunoSEQ multiplex PCR, the repertoire was profiled, and TCRdb retains in-frame clones only, with some absent. The sample holds roughly 1 million clones, under 80% seen once. The sequencing sample was made of memory CD4+ T cells sorted from blood. The subset here: CD45RA-negative fraction. The clonotype was recovered from a man younger than 35 in good health. The rearrangement uses TRBV2 and TRBJ1-3; D unclear. The CDR3 DNA follows: TGTGCCAGCAGTGAAATGGGCACCCGAAGTGGAAACACCATATATTTT. This sequence encodes CASSEMGTRSGNTIYF.